This T cell receptor (beta chain) emerged from a study of regulatory T cells in long-lasting Graves disease. For the study at large: Patients with new Graves' disease had used antithyroid drugs below 3 months.

Trimming pared 4 bases from V and 2 bases from J, leaving 13 bases between. Per germline, CDR1 SGHNT and CDR2 YENEEA. CDR3 size: 15 residues. According to the study, TCR beta libraries were built with iRepertoire HTBI primers and CDR3-region Arm-PCR. TCRdb independently ran MiXCR on the multiplex PCR reads; one entry per CDR3 protein. In the table there are around 450,000 distinct CDR3 sequences, about 15% of which are singletons. Study outcomes and limitations: New patients shared approximately 970 public clonotypes, and persistent patients shared more, with approximately 2,500.

The time point was: newly diagnosed GD, antithyroid drugs for less than 3 months. The TCR library was made from RNA extracted from PBMCs. The source of the patients was an endocrinology department in Xi'an, China. At least ten counts were recorded for this clonotype. Its specificity is unknown. These same data were also listed under a study on T cells in Graves' hyperthyroidism and ophthalmopathy. From that second work: Most clonotypes that expanded in the thyroid above 0.001 also showed up in blood.

The chain carries TRBV11-3 and TRBJ2-3; D might be TRBD1 (6 bases). This TCR derives from a woman aged 40 to 50 with Graves disease. The material was peripheral blood mononuclear cells (PBMCs), obtained at new diagnosis, from a patient treated with antithyroid drugs. The CDR3 DNA reads as TGTGCCAGCAGCTCCACAGGGTGGCCCACAGATACGCAGTATTTT. Translation: CASSSTGWPTDTQYF.